This T cell receptor beta chain came from a study of CD8+CD57+ T cells in acquired aplastic anemia. Genomic DNA served as template for TCR beta VDJ and CDR3 profiling. TCRdb processed the reads anew with MiXCR; each CDR3 protein has one entry. This repertoire shows about 260,000 distinct CDR3 sequences, around 82% found once; its top ten account for about 41%. This CDR3 contains 14 residues. Germline-derived CDR1 and CDR2 are SGHVS and FQNEAQ. Notes on this clonotype: An end of the junction does not agree with germline; a read error may underlie this.

The authors sequenced patients whose flow cytometry had shown CD8+CD57+ cell expansion. Patient blood was sampled before any therapy had been received. This clonotype was sampled from a human donor with aplastic anemia. The specimen sequenced was sorted CD4+, CD8+, or CD8+CD57+ T cells (not recorded which) from PBMCs. The chain uses TRBV7-8 and TRBJ2-3, with D tentatively TRBD2 (6 bases). In DNA form, the CDR3 reads TGTGCCAGCAGCTTAGCGGGAGGTCCGGGTACGGAGGAGTTT. Its protein is CASSLAGGPGTEEF.